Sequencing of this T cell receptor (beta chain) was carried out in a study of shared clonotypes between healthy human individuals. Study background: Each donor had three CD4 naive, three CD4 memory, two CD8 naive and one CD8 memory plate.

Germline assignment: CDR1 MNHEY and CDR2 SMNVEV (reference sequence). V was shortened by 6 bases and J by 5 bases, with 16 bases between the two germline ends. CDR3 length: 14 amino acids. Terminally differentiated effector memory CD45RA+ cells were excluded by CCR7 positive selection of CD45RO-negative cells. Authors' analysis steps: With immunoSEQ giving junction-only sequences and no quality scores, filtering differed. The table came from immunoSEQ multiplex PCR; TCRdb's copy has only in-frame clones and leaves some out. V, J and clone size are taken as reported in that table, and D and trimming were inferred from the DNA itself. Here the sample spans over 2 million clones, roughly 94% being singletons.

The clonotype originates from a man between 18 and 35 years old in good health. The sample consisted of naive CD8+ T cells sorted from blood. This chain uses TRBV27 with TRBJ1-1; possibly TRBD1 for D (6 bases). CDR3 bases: TGTGCCAGCAGACCAGGAGGGGGGGGGACTGAAGCTTTCTTT. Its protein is CASRPGGGGTEAFF.